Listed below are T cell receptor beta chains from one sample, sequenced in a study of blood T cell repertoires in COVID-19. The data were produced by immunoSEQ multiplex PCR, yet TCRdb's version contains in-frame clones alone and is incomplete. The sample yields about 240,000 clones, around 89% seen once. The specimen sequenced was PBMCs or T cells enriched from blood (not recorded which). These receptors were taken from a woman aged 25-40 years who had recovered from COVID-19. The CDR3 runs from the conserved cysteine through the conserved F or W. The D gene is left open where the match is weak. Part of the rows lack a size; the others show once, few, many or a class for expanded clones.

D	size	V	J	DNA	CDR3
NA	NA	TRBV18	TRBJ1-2	TGTGCCAGCTCACCACAGTCCTCCCTAGACAACTATGGCTACACCTTC	CASSPQSSLDNYGYTF
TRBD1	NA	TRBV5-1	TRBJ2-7	TGCGCCAGCAGCTCAGGGGGTACCTACGAGCAGTACTTC	CASSSGGTYEQYF
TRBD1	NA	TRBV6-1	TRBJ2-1	TGTGCCAGCAGTGAAGTTAGTTGGACAGGGGGTTCAAACAATGAGCAGTTCTTC	CASSEVSWTGGSNNEQFF
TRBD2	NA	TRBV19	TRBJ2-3	TGTGCCAGTTCCGCTAGCGGGAGTGAGGGAGATACGCAGTATTTT	CASSASGSEGDTQYF
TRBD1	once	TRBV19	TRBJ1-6	TGTGCCAGTAGTTCCTGGACAGGGGAGAGTTCACCCCTCCACTTT	CASSSWTGESSPLHF
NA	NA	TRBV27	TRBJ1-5	TGTGCCAGCAGTCAAAGCTATAGCAATCAGCCCCAGCATTTT	CASSQSYSNQPQHF
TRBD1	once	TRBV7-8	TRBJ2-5	TGTGCCAGCAGTTTGGGACAGGTCCAAGAGACCCAGTACTTC	CASSLGQVQETQYF
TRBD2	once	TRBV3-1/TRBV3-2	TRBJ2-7	TGTGCCAGCAGCCAAGTTAGCGGGAGGGGATACGAGCAGTACTTC	CASSQVSGRGYEQYF
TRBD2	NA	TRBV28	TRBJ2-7	TGTGCCATCCAGGGAGGGGCCGAGCAGTACTTC	CAIQGGAEQYF
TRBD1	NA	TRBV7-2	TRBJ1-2	TGTGCCAGCAGCCCTCGGACAGGGAAAGACTATGGCTACACCTTC	CASSPRTGKDYGYTF
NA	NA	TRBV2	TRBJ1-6	TGTGCCAGCAGTGACGGGAGCTCCTATAATTCACCCCTCCACTTT	CASSDGSSYNSPLHF
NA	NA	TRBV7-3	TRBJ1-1	TGTGCCAGCAGAGCCGACGGGGAGAACACTGAAGCTTTCTTT	CASRADGENTEAFF
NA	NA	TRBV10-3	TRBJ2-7	TGTGCCATCAGTGAGTATCAGGAATCCTACGAGCAGTACTTC	CAISEYQESYEQYF
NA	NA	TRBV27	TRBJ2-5	TGTGCCAGCAGTTTATCTGGGGCGCAAGAGACCCAGTACTTC	CASSLSGAQETQYF
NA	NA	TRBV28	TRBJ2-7	TGTGCCAGCAGTTTGACAGGCATCGGCTCCGAGCAGTACTTC	CASSLTGIGSEQYF
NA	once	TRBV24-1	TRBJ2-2	TGTGCCACCAGTGATTTAGCAGGGGCGCTGTTTTTT	CATSDLAGALFF
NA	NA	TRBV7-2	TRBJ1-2	TGTGCCAGCAGCTTAGAAAGGGCAGGGCGGTTCTATGGCTACACCTTC	CASSLERAGRFYGYTF
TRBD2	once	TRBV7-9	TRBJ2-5	TGTGCCAGCACCCAACCCCGGGGGGAGAGTCACCAAGAGACCCAGTACTTC	CASTQPRGESHQETQYF
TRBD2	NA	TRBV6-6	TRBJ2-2	TGTGCCAGCAGTACCCGTGGGCGGGAGGCCGGGGAGCTGTTTTTT	CASSTRGREAGELFF
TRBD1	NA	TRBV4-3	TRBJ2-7	TGCGCCAGCAGCCAAGACAGGGGGAACTCCTACGAGCAGTACTTC	CASSQDRGNSYEQYF
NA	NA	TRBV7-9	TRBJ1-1	TGTGCCAGCAGCTTAGACAGATACACTGAAGCTTTCTTT	CASSLDRYTEAFF
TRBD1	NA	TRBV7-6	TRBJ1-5	TGTGCCAGCAGCCAGACAGGGGATCAGCCCCAGCATTTT	CASSQTGDQPQHF
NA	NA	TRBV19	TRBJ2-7	TGTGCCAGTAGTATAACGAAACAGGGTCCCTACGAGCAGTACTTC	CASSITKQGPYEQYF
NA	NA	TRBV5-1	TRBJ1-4	TGCGCCAGCAGCCCGCGGGGATCTAATGAAAAACTGTTTTTT	CASSPRGSNEKLFF
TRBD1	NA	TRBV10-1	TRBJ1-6	TGCGCCAGCACCCTCCCGCTCCCCGGGACAGGGGGCAGGTCCTATAATTCACCCCTCCACTTT	CASTLPLPGTGGRSYNSPLHF
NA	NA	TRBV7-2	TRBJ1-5	TGTGCCAGCAGCTCCACCTCAGGGCAGCCCCAGCATTTT	CASSSTSGQPQHF
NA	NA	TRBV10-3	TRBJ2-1	TGTGCCATCAGTGATTCGAATGAGCAGTTCTTC	CAISDSNEQFF
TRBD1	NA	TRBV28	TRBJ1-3	TGTGCCAGCAGTCCCCGGACAGGGGGCTCTGGAAACACCATATATTTT	CASSPRTGGSGNTIYF
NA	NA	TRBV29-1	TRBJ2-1	TGCAGCGTTGGAATCAGAAATGAGCAGTTCTTC	CSVGIRNEQFF
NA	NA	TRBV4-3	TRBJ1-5	TGCGCCAGCAGCCCAAGAGCGGGGGCTGGTCAGCCCCAGCATTTT	CASSPRAGAGQPQHF
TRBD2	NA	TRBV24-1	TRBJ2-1	TGTGCCACCAGTGACCATAGCGGGAACTCCTACAATGAGCAGTTCTTC	CATSDHSGNSYNEQFF
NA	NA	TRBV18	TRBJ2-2	TGTGCCAGCTCACCAGCGTCAACCGGGGAGCTGTTTTTT	CASSPASTGELFF
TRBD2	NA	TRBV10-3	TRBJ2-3	TGTGCCATCAGTGACTCTGGACTAGCGGAGCCCTCTTATGATACGCAGTATTTT	CAISDSGLAEPSYDTQYF
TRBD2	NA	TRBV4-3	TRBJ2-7	TGCGCCAGCAGCCAAGTTAGGACTAGCGGGAACTACGAGCAGTACTTC	CASSQVRTSGNYEQYF
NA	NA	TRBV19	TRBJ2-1	TGTGCCAGTAGTAACAGGGCCTACAATGAGCAGTTCTTC	CASSNRAYNEQFF
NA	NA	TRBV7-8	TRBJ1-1	TGTGCCAGCAGCTTAGAGGGGGACCGGAACACTGAAGCTTTCTTT	CASSLEGDRNTEAFF
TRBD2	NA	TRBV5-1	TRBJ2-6	TGCGCCAGCATGGCGGGGGGGAACTTGGGCTCTGGGGCCAACGTCCTGACTTTC	CASMAGGNLGSGANVLTF
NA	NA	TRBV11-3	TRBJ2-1	TGTGCCAGCAGCTTAGATTTCCTAGCGCCGTACAATGAGCAGTTCTTC	CASSLDFLAPYNEQFF
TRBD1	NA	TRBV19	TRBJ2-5	TGTGCCAGTAGTACCGTTCACGGACAGGGAGAGACCCAGTACTTC	CASSTVHGQGETQYF
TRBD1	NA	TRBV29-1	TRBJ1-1	TGCAGCGTTGGGCCGGGACAGGGGGACACTGAAGCTTTCTTT	CSVGPGQGDTEAFF
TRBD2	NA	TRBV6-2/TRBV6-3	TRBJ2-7	TGTGCCAGCAGTTACGGGCTAGCGGGGATCTCCTACGAGCAGTACTTC	CASSYGLAGISYEQYF
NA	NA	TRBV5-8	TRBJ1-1	TGTGCCAGCAGCTTGGAAGGTGGAGGGATGAACACTGAAGCTTTCTTT	CASSLEGGGMNTEAFF
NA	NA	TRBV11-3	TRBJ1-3	TGTGCCAGCAGTTCGGGGGAGGCTGGAAACACCATATATTTT	CASSSGEAGNTIYF
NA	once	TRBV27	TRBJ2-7	TGTGCCAGCAGTTTAAGTCCCCACAGGGAGCAGTACTTC	CASSLSPHREQYF
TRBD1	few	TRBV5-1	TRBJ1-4	TGCGCCAGCAGCTGGGACAGGGAAAAACTGTTTTTT	CASSWDREKLFF
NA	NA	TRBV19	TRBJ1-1	TGTGCCAGTAGTACCCAGGGTCATAGCACTGAAGCTTTCTTT	CASSTQGHSTEAFF
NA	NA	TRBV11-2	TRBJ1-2	TGTGCCAGCAGCTTAGATCCGACTTTCTATGGCTACACCTTC	CASSLDPTFYGYTF
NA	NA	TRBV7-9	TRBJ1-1	TGTGCCAGCAGCCAAAACTTCGGGACTGAAGCTTTCTTT	CASSQNFGTEAFF
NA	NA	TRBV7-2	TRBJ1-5	TGTGCCAGCAGCCTCTACAGGGATTATGTTCAGCCCCAGCATTTT	CASSLYRDYVQPQHF
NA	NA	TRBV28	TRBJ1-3	TGTGCCAGCAGTTCCGGAGGGCCCGGCTCTGGAAACACCATATATTTT	CASSSGGPGSGNTIYF